These 27 T cell receptor beta chains were all obtained from the same sample, sequenced in a study of cytomegalovirus exposure and HLA in healthy donors. Here immunoSEQ multiplex PCR was the method, and the copy in TCRdb shows in-frame clones only, minus some. The sample yields 220,000 or so clones, 87% seen once. What was sequenced was PBMCs. The receptors shown here come from a young woman in good health and CMV-seropositive.

V and J are TRBV5-1 and TRBJ2-1; tentative D call: TRBD1 (5 bases). In germline, CDR1 is SGHRS, CDR2 YFSETQ. The germline V and J ends were trimmed by 1 base and 4 bases, with 12 bases remaining between them. This CDR3 has 15 residues. The CDR3: CASSLSVGQYNEQFF. The CDR3 region has the DNA TGCGCCAGCAGCTTGTCTGTGGGGCAGTACAATGAGCAGTTCTTC.

The gene calls are TRBV9 and TRBJ2-7, with D perhaps TRBD2 (5 bases). V lost 0 bases and J 2 bases, leaving 9 bases between the germline ends. The CDR3 is 14 amino acids. CDR1 and CDR2 (germline): SGDLS, YYNGEE. The CDR3 reads CASSVGEWTYEQYF. CDR3 DNA sequence: TGTGCCAGCAGCGTAGGGGAGTGGACCTACGAGCAGTACTTC.

The V and J genes are TRBV5-1 and TRBJ2-5, with 11 positions matching TRBD1. Germline lookup yields CDR1 SGHRS and CDR2 YFSETQ. The CDR3 is 15 amino acids. V shed 4 bases and J 3 bases; nucleotides not matched to a gene: 5. Here the CDR3 DNA reads TGCGCCAGCAGCAGGACAGGGGGCACAGAAGAGACCCAGTACTTC. Translated: CASSRTGGTEETQYF.

The chain combines TRBV6-5 with TRBJ2-7; no firm D call. The V and J ends lost 4 bases and 1 base respectively, with 11 bases between them. Germline CDR1 reads MNHEY; CDR2 reads SVGAGI. The CDR3 contains 14 residues. The CDR3 protein is CASSSDFTSYEQYF. CDR3 DNA sequence: TGTGCCAGCAGTTCCGACTTTACGTCCTACGAGCAGTACTTC.

The J gene is TRBJ2-7, the V gene TRBV29-1; the D gene is possibly TRBD2 (5 bases). The CDR3 has 12 residues. Germline CDR1 is SQVTM and CDR2 is ANQGSEA. V dropped 3 bases and J dropped 3 bases, with 9 bases sitting between them. The CDR3 DNA reads TGCAGCGTTGAGGGAGATCTCTACGAGCAGTACTTC. Protein product: CSVEGDLYEQYF.

This clone was counted a single time. The chain uses TRBV11-2 and TRBJ2-7, with D perhaps TRBD2 (6 bases). This CDR3 has 15 amino acids. Germline V gives CDR1 SGHAT, CDR2 FQNNGV. V gave up 2 bases and J gave up 0 bases, with 11 bases separating them. CDR3 protein: CASSLFGRSSYEQYF. CDR3 nucleotides: TGTGCCAGCAGCTTATTCGGGAGAAGCTCCTACGAGCAGTACTTC.

This chain connects TRBV5-1 to TRBJ2-7; tentatively, D is TRBD1 (6 bases). This CDR3 is 13 amino acids long. V lost 8 bases and J 2 bases, leaving 14 bases between the germline ends. Germline-derived CDR1 and CDR2 are SGHRS and YFSETQ. The CDR3 sequence is CASAPGQAYEQYF. The CDR3 nucleotides read TGCGCCAGTGCACCGGGACAAGCCTACGAGCAGTACTTC.

The gene calls are TRBV28 and TRBJ1-1, with D unresolved. Per germline, CDR1 MDHEN and CDR2 SYDVKM. Deletions cut 2 bases from V and 7 bases from J, with 8 bases between. The CDR3 contains 12 residues. The CDR3 DNA follows: TGTGCCAGCAGTTTAAAGGCGGGTGAAGCTTTCTTT. It encodes CASSLKAGEAFF. Looking up the rest from reference TRBV28 and TRBJ1-1 gives the full variable domain: DVKVTQSSRYLVKRTGEKVFLECVQDMDHENMFWYRQDPGLGLRLIYFSYDVKMKEKGDIPEGYSVSREKKERFSLILESASTNQTSMYLCASSLKAGEAFFGQGTRLTVV.

V and J are TRBV15 and TRBJ2-2; D is perhaps TRBD1 (5 bases). The CDR3 is 16 amino acids. CDR1 LNHNV and CDR2 YYDKDF come from the germline V gene (reference sequence). Trimming pared 1 base from V and 4 bases from J, leaving 13 bases between. The CDR3 nucleotides are TGTGCCACCAGCAGAGGGGGCCTAGGCGCCACCGGGGAGCTGTTTTTT. It specifies CATSRGGLGATGELFF.

The gene calls are TRBV27 and TRBJ1-2; maybe TRBD1 (5 bases). The V and J ends lost 5 bases and 4 bases respectively, with 20 bases between them. The CDR3 runs 16 residues. Germline lookup yields CDR1 MNHEY and CDR2 SMNVEV (reference sequence). The CDR3 reads CASSIGHPRSGYGYTF. The CDR3 DNA is TGTGCCAGCAGTATCGGACACCCTAGATCTGGCTATGGCTACACCTTC.

This rearrangement joins TRBV7-7 to TRBJ2-2; 9 bases align to TRBD2. V shed 5 bases and J 2 bases; nucleotides not matched to a gene: 9. Germline CDR1 and CDR2: SSHAT and FNYEAQ (reference sequence). This CDR3 comprises 17 residues. The CDR3 protein is CASSPLGAGGNTGELFF. In DNA, the CDR3 is TGTGCCAGCAGCCCTCTGGGAGCGGGAGGTAACACCGGGGAGCTGTTTTTT. The entire variable domain, with the rest obtained from reference TRBV7-7 and TRBJ2-2, is as follows: GAGVSQSPRYKVTKRGQDVTLRCDPISSHATLYWYQQALGQGPEFLTYFNYEAQPDKSGLPSDRFSAERPEGSISTLTIQRTEQRDSAMYRCASSPLGAGGNTGELFFGEGSRLTVL.

Regarding this clone: At the DNA level, this CDR3 is encoded by other sequences in the same sample as well. V gene TRBV9 combines with J gene TRBJ2-1; TRBD2 is a possible D gene (6 bases). Germline V gene data show CDR1 as SGDLS and CDR2 as YYNGEE. The CDR3 spans 13 residues. V lost 3 bases, J lost 5 bases, and 9 bases lay in between. Here the CDR3 DNA reads TGTGCCAGCAGCGGTACGGGAGACAATGAGCAGTTCTTC. The encoded protein is CASSGTGDNEQFF.

With respect to this clone: Other nucleotide sequences in the sample specify the same CDR3. The rearrangement links TRBV5-1 to TRBJ2-1; 10 bases fit TRBD2. Germline-derived CDR1 and CDR2 are SGHRS and YFSETQ. CDR3 length: 15 amino acids. V was clipped by 0 bases and J by 6 bases; unmatched bases: 3. In nucleotides, the CDR3 is TGCGCCAGCAGCTTGGGACTAGCGGGCCTCAATGAGCAGTTCTTC. Protein: CASSLGLAGLNEQFF.

V gene TRBV5-5 combines with J gene TRBJ1-1; D perhaps matches TRBD1 (6 bases). The CDR3 has 14 residues. V lost 2 bases and J 2 bases, leaving 10 bases between the germline ends. The V gene's germline CDR1 is SGHKS and CDR2 YYEKEE (reference sequence). For the CDR3, the DNA is TGTGCCAGCAGCTTACACAGGGTAAACACTGAAGCTTTCTTT. It is translated as CASSLHRVNTEAFF. The whole variable domain, filled in from reference TRBV5-5 and TRBJ1-1, reads DAGVTQSPTHLIKTRGQQVTLRCSPISGHKSVSWYQQVLGQGPQFIFQYYEKEERGRGNFPDRFSARQFPNYSSELNVNALLLGDSALYLCASSLHRVNTEAFFGQGTRLTVV.

This clone was seen just once. This chain uses TRBV2 with TRBJ2-2, with 7 bases that match TRBD1. The CDR3 length is 15 residues. Per germline, CDR1 SNHLY and CDR2 FYNNEI. The V segment lost 6 bases and the J segment 7 bases; nucleotides outside the gene matches: 11. CDR3: CASSPSRGLGGELFF. The CDR3 region has the DNA TGTGCCAGCAGCCCCTCGAGGGGGCTGGGCGGGGAGCTGTTTTTT.

The chain combines TRBV4-2 with TRBJ2-6, with D maybe TRBD2 (5 bases). The CDR3 extends over 15 amino acids. Trimming shortened V by 1 base and J by 2 bases, and 6 bases separated the two germline ends. Germline V gene sequence: CDR1 LGHNA, CDR2 YNFKEQ. CDR3: CASSQVGTGANVLTF. The CDR3 nucleotides are TGTGCCAGCAGCCAAGTCGGGACTGGGGCCAACGTCCTGACTTTC.

The rearrangement uses TRBV9 and TRBJ2-3; 7 bases fit TRBD1. CDR1 and CDR2 from the germline V gene are SGDLS and YYNGEE. V gave up 6 bases and J gave up 2 bases; unmatched junction bases: 6. This CDR3 has 14 residues. Here the CDR3 reads CASNSGGATDTQYF. The CDR3 DNA reads TGTGCCAGCAATTCAGGGGGTGCCACAGATACGCAGTATTTT.

J is TRBJ2-2 and V is TRBV11-1; 10 bases agree with TRBD2. V shed 7 bases and J 7 bases; nucleotides not matched to a gene: 12. CDR1 and CDR2 (germline): SGHAT, FQDESV (reference sequence). The CDR3 sequence is 16 residues long. CDR3 DNA: TGTGCCAGCATGGAGCGGGAGGGCCGAGCGGGCGGGGAGCTGTTTTTT. Encoded protein: CASMEREGRAGGELFF.

The chain's CDR3 is CASSFLAAYEQYF. The DNA of the CDR3 is TGTGCCAGCAGCTTCTTAGCGGCCTACGAGCAGTACTTC. V usage is TRBV7-9 and J usage is TRBJ2-7; possibly TRBD2 for D (6 bases). This CDR3 has 13 residues. V was clipped by 3 bases and J by 2 bases, with 8 bases between them. Germline values: CDR1 SEHNR, CDR2 FQNEAQ (reference sequence). Looking up the rest from reference TRBV7-9 and TRBJ2-7 gives the full variable domain: DTGVSQNPRHKITKRGQNVTFRCDPISEHNRLYWYRQTLGQGPEFLTYFQNEAQLEKSRLLSDRFSAERPKGSFSTLEIQRTEQGDSAMYLCASSFLAAYEQYFGPGTRLTVT.

This sequence joins TRBV9 and TRBJ2-5, with D possibly matching TRBD2 (6 bases). The CDR3 extends over 13 amino acids. Germline V gene sequence: CDR1 SGDLS, CDR2 YYNGEE. The V end lost 4 bases, the J end lost 4 bases, and 11 bases lay between the germline ends. CDR3 in amino acids: CASSTRDSETQYF. Written as DNA, the CDR3 is TGTGCCAGCAGCACCAGGGACTCAGAGACCCAGTACTTC.

This chain uses TRBV23-1 with TRBJ1-1; 9 nucleotides match TRBD1. TRBV23-1 carries the ORF label, with uncertain function. The CDR3 is made up of 16 amino acids. With V trimmed by 0 bases and J by 0 bases, 2 bases remained unmatched. CDR3 sequence: CASSQSGTGMNTEAFF. CDR3 DNA: TGCGCCAGCAGTCAATCGGGGACAGGGATGAACACTGAAGCTTTCTTT.

J is TRBJ2-5 and V is TRBV5-1; 7 nucleotides agree with TRBD2. The length of the CDR3 is 16 residues. Trimming cost V 0 bases and J 4 bases; bases outside gene matches: 9. The germline V gene encodes CDR1 SGHRS and CDR2 YFSETQ. CDR3 nucleotide sequence: TGCGCCAGCAGCTTGGATGCGGGAGTGCAGCGAGAGACCCAGTACTTC. It codes for CASSLDAGVQRETQYF.

CDR3 sequence (DNA): TGTGCCAGTACCCTCCAGGACAGGGTGGGTTATGGCTACACCTTC. Translated, it gives CASTLQDRVGYGYTF. V and J are TRBV19 and TRBJ1-2, with 8 bases matching TRBD1. CDR1 is LNHDA, CDR2 SQIVND, per germline (reference sequence). V lost 7 bases to trimming and J lost 5 bases; unmatched junction nucleotides: 12. There are 15 residues in the CDR3.

The chain has TRBV11-2 and TRBJ1-2, with a possible D match to TRBD1 (5 bases). The CDR3 is 13 residues long. In germline, CDR1 is SGHAT, CDR2 FQNNGV. The ends were cut back, 3 bases at V and 8 bases at J, with 13 bases in the middle. CDR3 DNA: TGTGCCAGCAGCTTTGGGGCAGGGCAGGGCTACACCTTC. Its protein is CASSFGAGQGYTF.

J is TRBJ2-3 and V is TRBV4-1; D is uncertain. Germline-derived CDR1 and CDR2 are MGHRA and YSYEKL. This CDR3 contains 14 residues. V was trimmed by 1 base and J by 4 bases, leaving 9 bases between them. This CDR3 reads CASSQGLAPDTQYF. CDR3 DNA: TGCGCCAGCAGCCAAGGTCTGGCCCCAGATACGCAGTATTTT.

The chain uses TRBV5-1 and TRBJ2-7; 10 nucleotides agree with TRBD2. The junction had 7 bases not matched to a gene; V was cut back by 0 bases and J by 7 bases. The germline CDR1 and CDR2 sequences are SGHRS and YFSETQ. This CDR3 contains 15 residues. In DNA form, the CDR3 reads TGCGCCAGCAGCTTGGTTCTAGCGGGAGACCGAGAGCAGTACTTC. Translated, it gives CASSLVLAGDREQYF.

The J gene is TRBJ2-5, the V gene TRBV9; 9 positions match TRBD2. This CDR3 is 18 amino acids long. Germline CDR1 reads SGDLS; CDR2 reads YYNGEE. V shed 0 bases, J shed 4 bases, and the junction held 13 bases outside the gene matches. The CDR3 here is CASSVEAWGSGRLETQYF. DNA of the CDR3: TGTGCCAGCAGCGTAGAGGCTTGGGGGAGCGGGAGGCTAGAGACCCAGTACTTC.